Here is one TCR beta chain with its context. What it binds is not known. These data are taken from a study of regulatory T cells in long-lasting Graves disease. Notes on the study in general: Owing to a sample size that was small, accuracy may have been reduced.

V was trimmed by 4 bases and J by 6 bases, leaving 22 bases between them. Germline CDR1 is MGHRA and CDR2 is YSYEKL. CDR3 length equals 16 residues. Sample time point: persistent/refractory GD, antithyroid drugs over 5 years with positive TRAb. PBMC RNA served as the TCR library source. Both iRepertoire HTBI primers and Arm-PCR of CDR3 regions were used to build the TCR beta libraries. TCRdb reprocessed the multiplex PCR reads via MiXCR and lists one record per CDR3 protein. The data hold 400,000 to 500,000 distinct CDR3 sequences, with roughly 20% observed a single time. The TCR sequence derives from a female donor with Graves disease. The starting material was peripheral blood mononuclear cells (PBMCs), obtained when the disease was refractory, from a patient treated with antithyroid drugs. The gene calls are TRBV4-1 and TRBJ2-7; the D gene is possibly TRBD2 (5 bases). The CDR3 region has the DNA TGCGCCAGCAGCCCTTCGTGGACGAGGAGTGGAGGCGAGCAGTACTTC. Residues: CASSPSWTRSGGEQYF.